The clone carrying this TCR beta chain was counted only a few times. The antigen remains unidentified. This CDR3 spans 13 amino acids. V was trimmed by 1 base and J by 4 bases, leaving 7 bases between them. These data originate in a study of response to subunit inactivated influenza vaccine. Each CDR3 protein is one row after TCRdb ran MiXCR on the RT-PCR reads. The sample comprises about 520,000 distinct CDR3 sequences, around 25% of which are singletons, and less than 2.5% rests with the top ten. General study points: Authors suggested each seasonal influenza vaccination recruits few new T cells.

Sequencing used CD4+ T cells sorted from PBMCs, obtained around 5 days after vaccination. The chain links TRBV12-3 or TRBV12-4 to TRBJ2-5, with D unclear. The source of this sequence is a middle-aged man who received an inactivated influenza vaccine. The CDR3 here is CASSLDPRETQYF. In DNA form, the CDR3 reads TGTGCCAGCAGTTTAGACCCAAGAGAGACCCAGTACTTC.